Below, 29 T cell receptor beta chains from the same sample are listed, as sequenced in a study of CD8 T cells in ankylosing spondylitis. One entry per CDR3 protein, called by TCRdb with MiXCR from the 5' RACE reads. The sample lists 350,000 to 400,000 distinct CDR3 sequences; 20% were seen once. The source material was blood, either unsorted or a sorted T cell fraction (not recorded which). These receptors were taken from a male donor with ankylosing spondylitis or in good health (not recorded which).

This clonotype was counted between two and nine times. The chain recombines TRBV20-1 with TRBJ2-3; D unresolved. The CDR3 spans 14 residues. Germline lookup yields CDR1 DFQATT and CDR2 SNEGSKA (reference sequence). Trimming left V 5 bases short and J 2 bases short, with 14 bases between. The CDR3 DNA reads TGCAGTGCTCAGTCGAGCGAGGACACAGATACGCAGTATTTT. Its translation is CSAQSSEDTDTQYF.

This clonotype was seen more than once but under ten times. This sequence joins TRBV20-1 and TRBJ2-3; D gene ambiguous. This CDR3 spans 13 amino acids. Trimming took 6 bases from V and 0 from J, leaving 10 bases between them. Germline V CDR1 and CDR2: DFQATT, SNEGSKA (reference sequence). The CDR3 sequence is CSATDASTDTQYF. DNA for the CDR3: TGCAGTGCCACGGATGCTAGCACAGATACGCAGTATTTT.

This clonotype turned up a few times. This chain joins TRBV12-3 or TRBV12-4 and TRBJ2-1, with 7 nucleotides matching TRBD2. CDR3 length: 18 residues. The V segment lost 1 base and the J segment 5 bases; nucleotides outside the gene matches: 14. The CDR3 coding sequence is TGTGCCAGCAGTTTAGTCCCCGGGTTGAGCGGGGTCAACAATGAGCAGTTCTTC. Its translation: CASSLVPGLSGVNNEQFF.

The chain links TRBV19 to TRBJ2-1; the D call may be TRBD1 or TRBD2 (5 bases each). The CDR3 extends over 15 amino acids. CDR1 and CDR2 (germline): LNHDA, SQIVND (reference sequence). Trimming shortened V by 3 bases and J by 1 base, and 10 bases separated the two germline ends. CDR3 sequence reads: CASSITGTSYNEQFF. The CDR3 bases are TGTGCCAGTAGTATTACCGGGACGTCCTACAATGAGCAGTTCTTC.

This clonotype was seen more than once but under ten times. CDR3 DNA: TGTGCCAGCAGCCAAGGAGACAGGATCACAGATACGCAGTATTTT. Protein sequence: CASSQGDRITDTQYF. V is TRBV14 and J is TRBJ2-3; D perhaps matches TRBD1 (6 bases). Germline V lookup: CDR1 SGHDN, CDR2 FVKESK. The CDR3 is 15 residues long. Trimming took off 1 base at V and 2 bases at J, with 10 bases between the two ends.

This chain joins TRBV27 and TRBJ2-7; 9 positions match TRBD1. The junction had 8 bases not matched to a gene; V was cut back by 8 bases and J by 6 bases. The germline V gene has CDR1 MNHEY and CDR2 SMNVEV (reference sequence). The CDR3 is 13 residues long. In nucleotides, the CDR3 is TGTGCCAGCGGCCGGGACAGGGTTGGCGAGCAGTACTTC. This sequence encodes CASGRDRVGEQYF.

This clonotype has a handful of counts. The rearrangement joins TRBV29-1 to TRBJ2-2; 8 bases align to TRBD1. This CDR3 contains 14 residues. With 4 bases clipped from V and 1 base from J, the junction kept 2 bases outside the gene matches. The germline CDR1 and CDR2 sequences are SQVTM and ANQGSEA. The CDR3 DNA follows: TGCAGCGTTGTGGGGACAGGGAACACCGGGGAGCTGTTTTTT. Amino acid sequence: CSVVGTGNTGELFF.

The chain uses TRBV7-9 and TRBJ1-4; D ambiguous. Per the germline V gene, CDR1 is SEHNR and CDR2 is FQNEAQ (reference sequence). CDR3 length: 13 residues. Trimming took 5 bases from V and 4 from J, leaving 8 bases between them. CDR3 sequence (DNA): TGTGCCAGCAGCCCCCTCGGTAATGAAAAACTGTTTTTT. It codes for CASSPLGNEKLFF.

This clonotype showed up many times. V is TRBV11-2 and J is TRBJ2-7; the match to TRBD1 covers 9 bases. The V gene's germline CDR1 is SGHAT and CDR2 FQNNGV. V shed 3 bases and J 2 bases; nucleotides not matched to a gene: 2. The CDR3 is made up of 14 amino acids. The CDR3 is CASSFGTGPYEQYF. CDR3 sequence (DNA): TGTGCCAGCAGCTTCGGGACAGGGCCCTACGAGCAGTACTTC.

This clonotype was seen at least ten times. The chain employs TRBV29-1 and TRBJ2-2; D gene uncertain. The germline V gene has CDR1 SQVTM and CDR2 ANQGSEA. V was shortened by 3 bases and J by 2 bases, with 7 bases between the two germline ends. This CDR3 region has 13 residues. The CDR3 nucleotides are TGCAGCGTTGAGTACAAAAACACCGGGGAGCTGTTTTTT. This encodes CSVEYKNTGELFF.

The chain employs TRBV7-9 and TRBJ1-1; D is possibly TRBD1 (5 bases). Trimming left V 1 base short and J 0 bases short, with 9 bases between. Germline V CDR1 and CDR2: SEHNR, FQNEAQ (reference sequence). CDR3 length equals 15 residues. This CDR3 is CASSLEMGLNTEAFF. The CDR3 nucleotides read TGTGCCAGCAGCTTAGAGATGGGGCTGAACACTGAAGCTTTCTTT.

This clonotype was observed a few times. The chain recombines TRBV11-1 with TRBJ1-5; 11 nucleotides line up with TRBD1. The length of the CDR3 is 19 residues. CDR1 is SGHAT, CDR2 FQDESV, per germline (reference sequence). Trimming took 0 bases from V and 2 from J; bases not matched to a gene: 9. The CDR3 loop reads CASSLAVRGQGEGNQPQHF. As DNA, the CDR3 is TGTGCCAGCAGCTTAGCTGTCAGGGGACAGGGGGAAGGCAATCAGCCCCAGCATTTT.

This clonotype was counted a few times. This chain joins TRBV6-1 and TRBJ2-5; D might be TRBD2 (5 bases). V shed 6 bases and J shed 1 base, with 15 bases lying between them. Germline values: CDR1 MNHNS, CDR2 SASEGT. This CDR3 is 15 amino acids long. CDR3 region: CASSPFSGIQETQYF. The DNA for the CDR3 is TGTGCCAGCAGCCCCTTCTCCGGGATCCAAGAGACCCAGTACTTC.

The genes are TRBV7-2 and TRBJ1-3; D remains unclear. Germline V lookup: CDR1 SGHTA, CDR2 FQGNSA. The CDR3 runs to 16 residues. V dropped 2 bases and J dropped 4 bases, with 15 bases sitting between them. The DNA of the CDR3 is TGTGCCAGCAGCTTAAGTCCGGCCCCTCCGGGAAACACCATATATTTT. Protein sequence: CASSLSPAPPGNTIYF. The whole variable domain, remainder taken from reference TRBV7-2 and TRBJ1-3, is GAGVSQSPSNKVTEKGKDVELRCDPISGHTALYWYRQSLGQGLEFLIYFQGNSAPDKSGLPSDRFSAERTGGSVSTLTIQRTQQEDSAVYLCASSLSPAPPGNTIYFGEGSWLTVV.

A few counts support this clonotype. V and J are TRBV6-5 and TRBJ2-7, with unresolved D. V was pared by 6 bases and J by 3 bases, with 9 bases between. The V gene's germline CDR1 is MNHEY and CDR2 SVGAGI. The CDR3 is 12 residues long. CDR3 DNA: TGTGCCAGCAGCCAGACTGACTACGAGCAGTACTTC. Its protein is CASSQTDYEQYF.

Here the CDR3 reads CASSSTDRGVWTQYF. The CDR3 region has the DNA TGTGCCAGCAGTTCAACGGACAGGGGGGTGTGGACCCAGTACTTC. The chain carries TRBV12-3 or TRBV12-4 and TRBJ2-5, with 10 bases fitting TRBD1. J gave up 7 bases and V 4 bases, and 9 bases lay outside the gene matches. The CDR3 is 15 amino acids.

The table lists this clonotype with many counts. V and J are TRBV7-9 and TRBJ1-2; maybe TRBD1 (6 bases). The CDR3 runs to 13 residues. Germline lookup yields CDR1 SEHNR and CDR2 FQNEAQ (reference sequence). Trimming pared 3 bases from V and 5 bases from J, leaving 10 bases between. CDR3 amino acids: CASSLGTTYGYTF. CDR3 sequence (DNA): TGTGCCAGCAGCTTGGGGACAACTTATGGCTACACCTTC.

Only a few counts were recorded for this clonotype. The chain has TRBV4-1 and TRBJ2-7; either TRBD1 or TRBD2 may fit D (5 bases each). The germline gives CDR1 MGHRA, CDR2 YSYEKL. V was cut by 0 bases and J by 1 base, with 19 bases left in between. The CDR3 spans 18 residues. This CDR3 reads CASSQEFGTGPASYEQYF. Written as DNA, the CDR3 is TGCGCCAGCAGCCAAGAGTTCGGCACGGGACCGGCTTCCTACGAGCAGTACTTC.

Here the CDR3 reads CAGARGAQETQYF. Here the CDR3 DNA reads TGTGCCGGAGCGCGGGGAGCACAAGAGACCCAGTACTTC. V usage is TRBV6-1 and J usage is TRBJ2-5, with D perhaps matching TRBD2 (6 bases). Trimming left V 11 bases short and J 2 bases short, with 15 bases between. Germline CDR1 is MNHNS and CDR2 is SASEGT. The CDR3 runs 13 residues.

This clonotype was detected a few times. V gene TRBV11-2 combines with J gene TRBJ2-1; 7 nucleotides agree with TRBD2. Trimming at V came to 0 bases and at J to 10 bases, leaving 3 bases not matched to a gene. Germline V gives CDR1 SGHAT, CDR2 FQNNGV. The length of the CDR3 is 13 residues. The CDR3 DNA sequence: TGTGCCAGCAGCTTAGATTCAGCGGGGGAGCAGTTCTTC. It encodes CASSLDSAGEQFF.

This clonotype was detected only a few times. CDR3 residues: CASSHYLGTQYF. As DNA, the CDR3 is TGCGCCAGCAGCCACTACCTGGGTACGCAGTATTTT. This sequence joins TRBV10-1 and TRBJ2-3; D gene ambiguous. The V end lost 6 bases, the J end lost 8 bases, and 12 bases lay between the germline ends. The CDR3 totals 12 residues. Germline V gives CDR1 WNHNN, CDR2 SYGVQD (reference sequence).

Only a few counts were recorded for this clonotype. This CDR3 is CASSDSSGGRDTGELFF. In DNA, the CDR3 is TGTGCCAGCAGTGACTCAAGCGGGGGTCGGGACACCGGGGAGCTGTTTTTT. This sequence joins TRBV6-4 and TRBJ2-2, with TRBD2 identical over 8 bases. J gave up 3 bases and V 0 bases, and 6 bases lay outside the gene matches. From germline, CDR1 is MRHNA and CDR2 SNTAGT. The CDR3 runs 17 residues.

The chain joins TRBV5-1 to TRBJ2-5; 9 bases are shared with TRBD2. Trimming cost V 5 bases and J 5 bases; bases outside gene matches: 13. In germline, CDR1 is SGHRS, CDR2 YFSETQ. The length of the CDR3 is 16 residues. The CDR3: CASRPGLAPSFETQYF. In nucleotides, the CDR3 is TGCGCCAGCAGACCTGGACTAGCGCCATCATTTGAGACCCAGTACTTC.

This clonotype was observed at least ten times. The gene calls are TRBV29-1 and TRBJ2-7; 7 positions match TRBD1. This CDR3 contains 13 residues. Germline V gives CDR1 SQVTM, CDR2 ANQGSEA. The V segment lost 1 base and the J segment 12 bases; nucleotides outside the gene matches: 12. CDR3 amino acids: CSVEVETGVGSYF. CDR3 nucleotide sequence: TGCAGCGTTGAAGTAGAAACAGGGGTAGGATCGTACTTC.

The chain joins TRBV12-3 or TRBV12-4 to TRBJ2-5, with TRBD1 identical over 10 bases. The CDR3 totals 14 residues. With V trimmed by 6 bases and J by 3 bases, 4 bases remained unmatched. The CDR3 sequence is CASSSGTGEETQYF. CDR3 nucleotides: TGTGCCAGCAGCTCCGGGACAGGGGAAGAGACCCAGTACTTC.

This chain joins TRBV3-1 and TRBJ2-7, with D perhaps being TRBD1 or TRBD2 (5 bases each). CDR1 is LGHDT and CDR2 is YNNKEL in the germline V gene (reference sequence). The CDR3 extends over 13 amino acids. V was pared by 3 bases and J by 5 bases, with 11 bases between. CDR3 nucleotides: TGTGCCAGCAGCCAGGGCCGGGGCAACGAGCAGTACTTC. It specifies CASSQGRGNEQYF.

The CDR3 DNA follows: TGTGCCAGCAGTCCCCCGGGAGAAGTAACCACAGATACGCAGTATTTT. Translating it yields CASSPPGEVTTDTQYF. The chain joins TRBV12-3 or TRBV12-4 to TRBJ2-3; TRBD2 might be the D (6 bases). This CDR3 has 16 amino acids. V gave up 5 bases and J gave up 2 bases, with 17 bases separating them.

Concerning this clonotype itself: A much larger clone is a single base away; this may be a read error. The V and J genes are TRBV9 and TRBJ2-7, with D possibly called TRBD1 or TRBD2 (5 bases each). The germline V gene encodes CDR1 SGDLS and CDR2 YYNGEE. CDR3 length: 12 amino acids. The CDR3 DNA is TGTGCCAGCAGCGGGGACGGCTACAAGCAGTACTTC. Translating it yields CASSGDGYKQYF.

The chain links TRBV27 to TRBJ2-7, with TRBD1 matching 7 bases. V lost 6 bases and J lost 0; bases outside the gene matches: 5. The CDR3 runs 14 residues. Germline V gene lookup returns CDR1 MNHEY and CDR2 SMNVEV (reference sequence). CDR3 DNA: TGTGCCAGCAGGGAGACAGGGCTCTCCTACGAGCAGTACTTC. As protein: CASRETGLSYEQYF.